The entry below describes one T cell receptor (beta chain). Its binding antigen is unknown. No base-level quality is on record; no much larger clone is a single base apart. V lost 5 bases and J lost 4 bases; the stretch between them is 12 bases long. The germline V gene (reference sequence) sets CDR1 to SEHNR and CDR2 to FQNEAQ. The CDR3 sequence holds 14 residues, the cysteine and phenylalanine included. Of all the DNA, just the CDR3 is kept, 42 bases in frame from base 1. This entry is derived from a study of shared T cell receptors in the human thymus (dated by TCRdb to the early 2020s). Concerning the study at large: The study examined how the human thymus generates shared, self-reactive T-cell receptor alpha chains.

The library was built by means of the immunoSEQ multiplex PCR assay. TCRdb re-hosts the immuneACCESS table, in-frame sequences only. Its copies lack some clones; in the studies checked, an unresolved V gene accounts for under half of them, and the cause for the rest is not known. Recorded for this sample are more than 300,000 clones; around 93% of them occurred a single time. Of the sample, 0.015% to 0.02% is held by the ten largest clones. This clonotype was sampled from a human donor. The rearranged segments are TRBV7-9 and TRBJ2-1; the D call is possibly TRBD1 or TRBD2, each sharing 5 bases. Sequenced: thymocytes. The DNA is TGTGCCAGCAGCCTTAGATGGGGGTACAATGAGCAGTTCTTC. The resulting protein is CASSLRWGYNEQFF.